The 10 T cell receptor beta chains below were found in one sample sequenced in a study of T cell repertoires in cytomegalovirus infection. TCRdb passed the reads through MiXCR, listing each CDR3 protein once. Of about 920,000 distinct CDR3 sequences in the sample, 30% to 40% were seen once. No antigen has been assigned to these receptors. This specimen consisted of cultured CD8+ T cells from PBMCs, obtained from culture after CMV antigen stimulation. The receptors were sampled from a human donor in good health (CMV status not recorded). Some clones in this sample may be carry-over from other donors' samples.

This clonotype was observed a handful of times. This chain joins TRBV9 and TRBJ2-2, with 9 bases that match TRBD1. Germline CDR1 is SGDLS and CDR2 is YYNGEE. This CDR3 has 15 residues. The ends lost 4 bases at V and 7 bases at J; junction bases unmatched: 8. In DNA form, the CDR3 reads TGTGCCAGCAGCATCACAGGGGGCGTTTACGGGGAGCTGTTTTTT. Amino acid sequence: CASSITGGVYGELFF.

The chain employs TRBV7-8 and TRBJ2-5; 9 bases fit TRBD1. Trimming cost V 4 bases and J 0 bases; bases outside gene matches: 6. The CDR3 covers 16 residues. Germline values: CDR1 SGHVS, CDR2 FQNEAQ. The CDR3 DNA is TGTGCCAGCAGCTCGCGGGGACAGGGATACCAAGAGACCCAGTACTTC. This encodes CASSSRGQGYQETQYF.

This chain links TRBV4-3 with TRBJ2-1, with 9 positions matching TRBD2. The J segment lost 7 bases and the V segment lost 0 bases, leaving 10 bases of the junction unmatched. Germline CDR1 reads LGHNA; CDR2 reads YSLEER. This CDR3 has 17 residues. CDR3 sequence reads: CASSQDRSGGLRNEQFF. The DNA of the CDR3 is TGCGCCAGCAGCCAAGACAGGAGCGGGGGGCTCAGAAATGAGCAGTTCTTC.

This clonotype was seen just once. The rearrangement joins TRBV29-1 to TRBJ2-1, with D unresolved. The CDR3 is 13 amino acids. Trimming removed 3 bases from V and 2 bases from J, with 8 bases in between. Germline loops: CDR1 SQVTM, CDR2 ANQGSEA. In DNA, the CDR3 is TGCAGCGTTGATAGGCAAACCTACAATGAGCAGTTCTTC. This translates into CSVDRQTYNEQFF.

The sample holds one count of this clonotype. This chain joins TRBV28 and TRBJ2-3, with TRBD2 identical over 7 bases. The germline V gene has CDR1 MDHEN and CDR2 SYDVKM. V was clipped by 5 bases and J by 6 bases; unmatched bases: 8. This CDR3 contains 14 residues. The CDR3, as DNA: TGTGCCAGCAGTCTCCCACTAGCGATCGATACGCAGTATTTT. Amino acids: CASSLPLAIDTQYF.

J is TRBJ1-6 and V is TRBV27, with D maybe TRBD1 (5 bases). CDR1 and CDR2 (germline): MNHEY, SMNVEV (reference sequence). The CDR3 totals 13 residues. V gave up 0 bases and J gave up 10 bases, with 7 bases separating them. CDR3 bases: TGTGCCAGCAGTTTATCATGGGGGTCACCCCTCCACTTT. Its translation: CASSLSWGSPLHF.

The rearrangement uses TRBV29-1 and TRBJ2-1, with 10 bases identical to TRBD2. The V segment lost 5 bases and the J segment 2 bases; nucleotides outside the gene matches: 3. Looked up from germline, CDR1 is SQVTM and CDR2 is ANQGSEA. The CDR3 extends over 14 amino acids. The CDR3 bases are TGCAGCGTTCGAGCGGGGGGGACCTACAATGAGCAGTTCTTC. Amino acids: CSVRAGGTYNEQFF.

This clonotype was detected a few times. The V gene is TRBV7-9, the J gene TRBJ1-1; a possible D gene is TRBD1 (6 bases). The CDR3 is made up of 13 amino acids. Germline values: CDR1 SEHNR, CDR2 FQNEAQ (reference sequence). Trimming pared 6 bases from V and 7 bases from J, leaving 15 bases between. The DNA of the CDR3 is TGTGCCAGCAGACCAACAGGGTACGGTGAAGCTTTCTTT. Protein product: CASRPTGYGEAFF.

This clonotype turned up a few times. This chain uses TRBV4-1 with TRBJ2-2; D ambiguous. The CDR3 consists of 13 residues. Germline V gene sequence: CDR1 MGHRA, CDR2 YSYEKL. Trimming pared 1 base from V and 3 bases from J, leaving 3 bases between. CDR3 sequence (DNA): TGCGCCAGCAGCCAAGTAGACACCGGGGAGCTGTTTTTT. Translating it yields CASSQVDTGELFF.

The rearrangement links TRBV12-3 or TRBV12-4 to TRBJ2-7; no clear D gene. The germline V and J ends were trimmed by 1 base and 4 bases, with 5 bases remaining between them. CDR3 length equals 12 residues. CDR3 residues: CASSLGKYEQYV. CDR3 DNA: TGTGCCAGCAGTTTAGGTAAATACGAGCAGTACGTC.